This is a list of T cell receptor beta chains from one sample in a study of blood T cell repertoires in COVID-19. Some clones are missing from TCRdb's copy, which holds only in-frame ones; the method was immunoSEQ multiplex PCR. The sample yields about 160,000 clones, about 80% seen once. Sequenced: peripheral blood. The receptors stem from a woman of 80 years or more with acute or convalescent COVID-19. Each CDR3 is given with its conserved first and last residue. A D gene is named only where the DNA matches it firmly. Only some rows state a clone size, as once, few, many or a class for expanded clones.

cdr3_length	d_call	v_call	clone_size	j_call	cdr3_nt	cdr3_aa
15	.	TRBV5-8	.	TRBJ2-3	TGTGCCAGCAGCTTATTTGGGGCTAGCACAGATACGCAGTATTTT	CASSLFGASTDTQYF
15	.	TRBV6-5	few	TRBJ2-7	TGTGCCAGCAGTAAGGAGATATTCAGGGGTAACGAGCAGTACTTC	CASSKEIFRGNEQYF
13	TRBD1	TRBV29-1	.	TRBJ2-2	TGCAGCGGGAACAGGGGTCCCACCGGGGAGCTGTTTTTT	CSGNRGPTGELFF
15	TRBD2	TRBV29-1	.	TRBJ2-3	TGCAGCACTGGCCGTGCGGGAGCGAACACAGATACGCAGTATTTT	CSTGRAGANTDTQYF
14	TRBD2	TRBV29-1	.	TRBJ2-1	TGCAGCGTTGAGTTAGGACTAGCGGGAGTTGAGCAGTTCTTC	CSVELGLAGVEQFF
14	.	TRBV6-5	.	TRBJ1-4	TGTGCCAGCAGTTACCTGGGGAGAGGGGAAAAACTGTTTTTT	CASSYLGRGEKLFF
13	TRBD1	TRBV30	.	TRBJ1-1	TGTGCCTGGAGCCTACAGGGGCACACTGAAGCTTTCTTT	CAWSLQGHTEAFF
19	TRBD2	TRBV7-9	.	TRBJ2-1	TGTGCCAGCAGCCCTGAGGAGGGGGCTAGCGGGAGGTCCTACAATGAGCAGTTCTTC	CASSPEEGASGRSYNEQFF
14	.	TRBV4-2	.	TRBJ2-2	TGTGCCAGCAGCCCGCTCGGGGGCACCGGGGAGCTGTTTTTT	CASSPLGGTGELFF
12	.	TRBV5-6	.	TRBJ2-5	TGTGCCAGCAGCAGGGGTGCGGAGACCCAGTACTTC	CASSRGAETQYF
15	.	TRBV7-2	.	TRBJ2-7	TGTGCCAGCAGCTTAGAAGTTGGGGCTTCCTACGAGCAGTACTTC	CASSLEVGASYEQYF
13	.	TRBV5-1	.	TRBJ1-2	TGCGCCAGCAGCCAGGGCCAGAACTATGGCTACACCTTC	CASSQGQNYGYTF
14	TRBD1	TRBV4-1	.	TRBJ1-2	TGCGCCAGCAGCCAAGAGGGACAGTACTATGGCTACACCTTC	CASSQEGQYYGYTF
15	TRBD2	TRBV4-2	.	TRBJ2-1	TGTGCCAGCAGCCAGGGACTAGCGGCGTACAATGAGCAGTTCTTC	CASSQGLAAYNEQFF
14	TRBD1	TRBV11-2	.	TRBJ2-2	TGTGCCAGCAGAGACAGGGGCAACACCGGGGAGCTGTTTTTT	CASRDRGNTGELFF
13	.	TRBV15	once	TRBJ1-2	TGTGCCACCAGCAGAGATCAAGGAGGGGGCTACACCTTC	CATSRDQGGGYTF
15	TRBD1	TRBV6-5	.	TRBJ1-1	TGTGCCAGCAGCTTGGGGACAGCAAGGAACACTGAAGCTTTCTTT	CASSLGTARNTEAFF
16	TRBD1	TRBV19	.	TRBJ2-1	TGTGCCAGTAGTCCCCCTAGTGGGACAGGGACCAATGAGCAGTTCTTC	CASSPPSGTGTNEQFF
16	TRBD1	TRBV28	once	TRBJ1-2	TGTGCCAGCAGGCAGGGGGCCCTCCACCTAAACTATGGCTACACCTTC	CASRQGALHLNYGYTF
22	.	TRBV21-1	.	TRBJ1-6	TGTGCCAGCAGCAAAGAAGAGGGGGGGCTCCCGATTTCCAGCTCCTATAATTCACCCCTCCACTTT	CASSKEEGGLPISSSYNSPLHF
14	.	TRBV6-2/TRBV6-3	.	TRBJ2-7	TGTGCCAGCAGTGGGGTTGGGAGCTCCTACGAGCAGTACTTC	CASSGVGSSYEQYF
15	TRBD1	TRBV7-3	many	TRBJ1-5	TGTGCCAGCTGCTCCCGGGACAGGGTAGATCAGCCCCAGCATTTT	CASCSRDRVDQPQHF
15	TRBD2	TRBV5-5	.	TRBJ2-7	TGTGCCAGCAGCTTGGATGGCGGGGGGATCTACGAGCAGTACTTC	CASSLDGGGIYEQYF
11	.	TRBV5-1	once	TRBJ2-3	TGCGCCAGCTCGACAGACTATACGCAGTATTTT	CASSTDYTQYF
13	TRBD2	TRBV30	few	TRBJ2-5	TGTGCCTGGAGCCCTAGCGGGGACGGGACCCAGTACTTC	CAWSPSGDGTQYF
14	.	TRBV27	few	TRBJ1-3	TGTGCCAGCGATGGGTGGAGCTCTGGAAACACCATATATTTT	CASDGWSSGNTIYF
18	TRBD2	TRBV18	few	TRBJ2-7	TGTGCCAGCTCACCCGGACTAGCGGGAGGCCCCAGCTCCTACGAGCAGTACTTC	CASSPGLAGGPSSYEQYF